A single sample gave rise to the 16 T cell receptor beta chains below, sequenced in a study of blood T cell repertoires in COVID-19. Here immunoSEQ multiplex PCR was the method, and the copy in TCRdb shows in-frame clones only, minus some. The data show under 300,000 clones, with approximately 87% seen just once and roughly 4.5% held by the top ten. Sequencing used peripheral blood. The receptors were gathered from a man in his fifties or sixties who had recovered from COVID-19.

The chain employs TRBV12-3 or TRBV12-4 and TRBJ1-5; TRBD1 aligns across 11 bases. J was trimmed by 7 bases and V by 9 bases; bases with no gene match: 5. The CDR3 contains 13 residues. CDR3 coding DNA: TGTGCCAGTCGGGACAGGGGGGACCAGCCCCAGCATTTT. Its protein is CASRDRGDQPQHF.

The chain is built from TRBV29-1 and TRBJ1-1; D is unresolved. Trimming removed 7 bases from V and 6 bases from J, with 9 bases in between. Germline CDR1 is SQVTM and CDR2 is ANQGSEA. This CDR3 region has 10 residues. CDR3 in DNA: TGCAGCGGTTCCGGGGCTGAAGCTTTCTTT. As protein: CSGSGAEAFF.

The chain couples TRBV7-3 to TRBJ2-1; 10 nucleotides agree with TRBD1. V shed 5 bases, J shed 4 bases, and the junction held 11 bases outside the gene matches. This CDR3 region has 17 residues. Germline V gene data show CDR1 as SGHTA and CDR2 as FQGTGA. The CDR3 sequence is CASSLDPGTGVYNEQFF. The CDR3 DNA follows: TGTGCCAGCAGCCTTGATCCCGGGACAGGGGTGTACAATGAGCAGTTCTTC.

The V and J genes are TRBV3-1 (or the pseudogene TRBV3-2) and TRBJ2-6; D gene ambiguous. V lost 1 base, J lost 0 bases, and 7 bases lay in between. Germline V gene lookup returns CDR1 LGHDT and CDR2 YNNKEL (reference sequence). The CDR3 has 16 amino acids. Here the CDR3 DNA reads TGTGCCAGCAGCCAAGTATTATCCTCTGGGGCCAACGTCCTGACTTTC. Its protein product is CASSQVLSSGANVLTF.

This sequence joins TRBV20-1 and TRBJ1-6; the match to TRBD1 covers 9 bases. Looked up from germline, CDR1 is DFQATT and CDR2 is SNEGSKA (reference sequence). V lost 3 bases, J lost 9 bases, and 12 bases stayed unmatched. This CDR3 region has 16 residues. The CDR3 DNA sequence: TGCAGTGCTAGTGACCCAGGGACAGGGTTGAGTTCACCCCTCCACTTT. Residues: CSASDPGTGLSSPLHF.

This rearrangement joins TRBV6-4 to TRBJ2-2, with 11 bases that match TRBD2. V gave up 8 bases and J gave up 6 bases; unmatched junction bases: 8. Germline V gene lookup returns CDR1 MRHNA and CDR2 SNTAGT. The CDR3 is 15 amino acids. CDR3 DNA sequence: TGTGCCAGCGGGCGAACTAGCGGGAGTTCCGGGGAGCTGTTTTTT. Protein sequence: CASGRTSGSSGELFF.

The chain uses TRBV5-4 and TRBJ2-3, with D possibly matching TRBD2 (6 bases). The germline CDR1 and CDR2 sequences are SGHNT and YYREEE (reference sequence). V gave up 4 bases and J gave up 0 bases, with 18 bases separating them. The CDR3 consists of 17 residues. CDR3 sequence (DNA): TGTGCCAGCAGCGCCGGGGGTGGGGGACCTAGCACAGATACGCAGTATTTT. It encodes CASSAGGGGPSTDTQYF. Variable domain in full (rest from reference TRBV5-4 and TRBJ2-3): ETGVTQSPTHLIKTRGQQVTLRCSSQSGHNTVSWYQQALGQGPQFIFQYYREEENGRGNFPPRFSGLQFPNYSSELNVNALELDDSALYLCASSAGGGGPSTDTQYFGPGTRLTVL.

The rearrangement joins TRBV11-3 to TRBJ2-5; the match to TRBD1 covers 7 bases. V was clipped by 2 bases and J by 4 bases; unmatched bases: 7. This CDR3 is built from 15 residues. Per the germline V gene, CDR1 is SGHNT and CDR2 is YENEEA. The CDR3 region has the DNA TGTGCCAGCAGCTTATTTAGGGGGCAGGGAGAGACCCAGTACTTC. Translated, it gives CASSLFRGQGETQYF.

The chain couples TRBV11-2 to TRBJ2-5, with 10 positions matching TRBD2. The CDR3 runs to 20 residues. The trim removed 0 bases at V and 5 bases at J, leaving 18 bases unmatched. Germline V gene data show CDR1 as SGHAT and CDR2 as FQNNGV. CDR3 coding DNA: TGTGCCAGCAGCTTAGATCTTTTCAGCGGGGGGGGACCAGCCGAGGAGACCCAGTACTTC. It codes for CASSLDLFSGGGPAEETQYF.

This chain links TRBV29-1 with TRBJ2-1; 7 bases are a match to TRBD2. The germline CDR1 and CDR2 sequences are SQVTM and ANQGSEA. This CDR3 has 12 residues. Trimming took 4 bases from V and 9 from J; bases not matched to a gene: 6. The chain's CDR3 is CSVGIGRGEQFF. The CDR3 region has the DNA TGCAGCGTTGGCATTGGGAGGGGTGAGCAGTTCTTC.

This clone was seen a few times. The chain joins TRBV12-3 or TRBV12-4 to TRBJ1-3; unclear D gene. Trimming cost V 8 bases and J 0 bases, with 8 bases left between them. This CDR3 spans 13 amino acids. The CDR3 sequence is CASGWSSGNTIYF. CDR3 DNA sequence: TGTGCCAGCGGGTGGAGCTCTGGAAACACCATATATTTT.

This clone came up a few times. The chain employs TRBV24-1 and TRBJ1-5; 8 bases line up with TRBD1. V lost 4 bases, J lost 0 bases, and 4 bases stayed unmatched. The germline gives CDR1 KGHDR, CDR2 SFDVKD. This CDR3 comprises 16 residues. DNA for the CDR3: TGTGCCACCAGTGACCGGACAGGGCTTAGCAATCAGCCCCAGCATTTT. It is translated as CATSDRTGLSNQPQHF.

This chain joins TRBV5-1 and TRBJ1-1, with 11 bases fitting TRBD1. V lost 6 bases, J lost 1 base, and 8 bases stayed unmatched. The CDR3 runs 16 residues. The germline V gene encodes CDR1 SGHRS and CDR2 YFSETQ. In DNA form, the CDR3 reads TGCGCCAGCACCCTGGACAGGGGGCGTCCGAACACTGAAGCTTTCTTT. Residues: CASTLDRGRPNTEAFF.

V is TRBV3-1 (or the pseudogene TRBV3-2) and J is TRBJ2-7, with 10 bases matching TRBD1. The V and J ends lost 4 bases and 8 bases, in that order; junction bases with no gene match: 8. This CDR3 comprises 14 residues. Germline-derived CDR1 and CDR2 are LGHDT and YNNKEL (reference sequence). CDR3: CASSRTGQGSKQYF. The CDR3 DNA reads TGTGCCAGCAGCCGGACGGGACAGGGGTCAAAGCAGTACTTC.

V and J are TRBV5-7 and TRBJ1-1, with unresolved D. TRBV5-7 is labeled an ORF, and its function is uncertain. The V gene lost 0 bases and the J gene lost 3 bases, with 9 bases spanning the gap. The CDR3 spans 14 residues. CDR3 bases: TGTGCCAGCAGCTTGGTAGGAGTAGACACTGAAGCTTTCTTT. Its translation is CASSLVGVDTEAFF.

V and J are TRBV3-1 (or the pseudogene TRBV3-2) and TRBJ2-5, with TRBD1 as a possible D gene (6 bases). V was clipped by 7 bases and J by 1 base, with 10 bases between them. Germline values: CDR1 LGHDT, CDR2 YNNKEL (reference sequence). The CDR3 length is 13 residues. CDR3 in DNA: TGTGCCAGCAAGCGGACAGTCCAAGAGACCCAGTACTTC. Translation: CASKRTVQETQYF.